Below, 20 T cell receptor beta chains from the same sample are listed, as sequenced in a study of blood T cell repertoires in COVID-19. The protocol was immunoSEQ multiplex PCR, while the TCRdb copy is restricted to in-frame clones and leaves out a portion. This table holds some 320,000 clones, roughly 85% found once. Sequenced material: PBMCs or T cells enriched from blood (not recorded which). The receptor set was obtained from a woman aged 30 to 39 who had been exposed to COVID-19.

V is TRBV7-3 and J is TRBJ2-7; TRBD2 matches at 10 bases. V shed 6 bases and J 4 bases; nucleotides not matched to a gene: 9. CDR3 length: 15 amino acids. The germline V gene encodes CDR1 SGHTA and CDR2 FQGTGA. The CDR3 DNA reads TGTGCCAGCAGTATTAGCGGGGGGTCCTATTACGAGCAGTACTTC. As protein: CASSISGGSYYEQYF.

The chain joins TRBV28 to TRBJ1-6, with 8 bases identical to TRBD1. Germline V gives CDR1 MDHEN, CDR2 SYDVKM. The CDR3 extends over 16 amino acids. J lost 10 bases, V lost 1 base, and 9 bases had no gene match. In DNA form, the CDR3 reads TGTGCCAGCAGTTTATCCCGGGACAGGCCGAGGTCACCCCTCCACTTT. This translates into CASSLSRDRPRSPLHF.

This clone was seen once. CDR3 coding DNA: TGTGCCAGCAGCTTGGAGGAACGGGTTATTAACACTGAAGCTTTCTTT. It translates to CASSLEERVINTEAFF. The chain links TRBV7-9 to TRBJ1-1; D remains unclear. Germline loops: CDR1 SEHNR, CDR2 FQNEAQ (reference sequence). The CDR3 covers 16 residues. Trimming shortened V by 3 bases and J by 2 bases, and 16 bases separated the two germline ends.

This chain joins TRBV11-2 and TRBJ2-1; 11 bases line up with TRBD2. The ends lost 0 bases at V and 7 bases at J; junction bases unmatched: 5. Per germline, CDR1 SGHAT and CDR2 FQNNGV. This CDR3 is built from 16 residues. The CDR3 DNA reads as TGTGCCAGCAGCTTAGAACCCCTAGCGGGGGGTAATGAGCAGTTCTTC. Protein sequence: CASSLEPLAGGNEQFF.

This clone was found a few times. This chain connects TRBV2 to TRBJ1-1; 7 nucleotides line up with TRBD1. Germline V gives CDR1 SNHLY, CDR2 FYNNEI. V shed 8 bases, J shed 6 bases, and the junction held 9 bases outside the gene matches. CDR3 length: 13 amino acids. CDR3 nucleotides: TGTGCCAGCGGTTGGAGACAGGGAGCTGAAGCTTTCTTT. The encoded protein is CASGWRQGAEAFF.

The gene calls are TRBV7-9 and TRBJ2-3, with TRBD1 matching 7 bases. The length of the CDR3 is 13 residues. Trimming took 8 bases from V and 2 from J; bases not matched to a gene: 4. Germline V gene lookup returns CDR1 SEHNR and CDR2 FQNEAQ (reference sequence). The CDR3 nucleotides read TGTGCCAGCGAGGGGGCATACACAGATACGCAGTATTTT. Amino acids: CASEGAYTDTQYF.

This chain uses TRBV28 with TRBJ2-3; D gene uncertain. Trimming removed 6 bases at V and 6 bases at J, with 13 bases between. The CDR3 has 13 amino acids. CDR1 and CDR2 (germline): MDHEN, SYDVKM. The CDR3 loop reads CASSEPPGDTQYF. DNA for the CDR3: TGTGCCAGCAGCGAACCGCCAGGTGATACGCAGTATTTT. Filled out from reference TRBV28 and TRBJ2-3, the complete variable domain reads DVKVTQSSRYLVKRTGEKVFLECVQDMDHENMFWYRQDPGLGLRLIYFSYDVKMKEKGDIPEGYSVSREKKERFSLILESASTNQTSMYLCASSEPPGDTQYFGPGTRLTVL.

The CDR3 spells CASNMGDTEAFF. The CDR3 DNA follows: TGTGCCAGTAACATGGGAGACACTGAAGCTTTCTTT. J is TRBJ1-1 and V is TRBV19, with no clear D. The CDR3 spans 12 residues. Germline loops: CDR1 LNHDA, CDR2 SQIVND (reference sequence). V shed 7 bases and J shed 3 bases, with 9 bases lying between them.

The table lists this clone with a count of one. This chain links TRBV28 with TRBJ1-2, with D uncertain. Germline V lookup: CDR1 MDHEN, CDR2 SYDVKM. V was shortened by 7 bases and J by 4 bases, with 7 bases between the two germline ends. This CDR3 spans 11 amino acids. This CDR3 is CASTTVYGYTF. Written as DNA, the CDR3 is TGTGCCAGCACAACGGTCTATGGCTACACCTTC.

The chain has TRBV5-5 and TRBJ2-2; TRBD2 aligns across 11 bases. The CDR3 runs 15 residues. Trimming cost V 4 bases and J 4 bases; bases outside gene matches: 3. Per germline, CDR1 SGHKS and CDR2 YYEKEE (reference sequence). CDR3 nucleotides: TGTGCCAGCAGCGGTAGCGGGGGGGTCACCGGGGAGCTGTTTTTT. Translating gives CASSGSGGVTGELFF.

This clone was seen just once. CDR3 DNA sequence: TGTGCCAGCAGTTTAGGGCTCGGACAGCCCCAGCATTTT. Translated, it gives CASSLGLGQPQHF. This chain connects TRBV27 to TRBJ1-5; D remains ambiguous. Trimming removed 2 bases at V and 7 bases at J, with 9 bases between. There are 13 residues in the CDR3. Germline CDR1 and CDR2: MNHEY and SMNVEV (reference sequence).

The DNA of the CDR3 is TGTGCCAGCAGTGACTATGGACTAGGCTACAATGAGCAGTTCTTC. Residues: CASSDYGLGYNEQFF. The chain recombines TRBV28 with TRBJ2-1; TRBD2 matches 7 bases. The CDR3 has 15 residues. The junction had 7 bases not matched to a gene; V was cut back by 5 bases and J by 3 bases. CDR1 MDHEN and CDR2 SYDVKM come from the germline V gene.

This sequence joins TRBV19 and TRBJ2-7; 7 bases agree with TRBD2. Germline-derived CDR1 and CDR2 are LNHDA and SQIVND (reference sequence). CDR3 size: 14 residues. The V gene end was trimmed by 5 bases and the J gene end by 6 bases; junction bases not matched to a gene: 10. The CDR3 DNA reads TGTGCCAGTAGTGTCTCTAGCGGCCCCGGCGAGCAGTACTTC. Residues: CASSVSSGPGEQYF.

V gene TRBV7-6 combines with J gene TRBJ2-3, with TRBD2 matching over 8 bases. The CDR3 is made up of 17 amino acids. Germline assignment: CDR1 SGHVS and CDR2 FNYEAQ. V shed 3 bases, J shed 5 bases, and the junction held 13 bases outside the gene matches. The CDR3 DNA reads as TGTGCCAGCAGCTTTGGCCAGCCGGGACTAGTGGTAGATACGCAGTATTTT. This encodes CASSFGQPGLVVDTQYF.

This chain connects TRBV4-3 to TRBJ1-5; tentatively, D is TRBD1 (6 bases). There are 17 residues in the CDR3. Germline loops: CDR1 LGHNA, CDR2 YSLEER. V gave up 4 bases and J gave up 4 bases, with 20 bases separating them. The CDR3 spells CASSPGVPGNFNQPQHF. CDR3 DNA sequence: TGCGCCAGCAGCCCAGGGGTTCCGGGAAACTTTAATCAGCCCCAGCATTTT.

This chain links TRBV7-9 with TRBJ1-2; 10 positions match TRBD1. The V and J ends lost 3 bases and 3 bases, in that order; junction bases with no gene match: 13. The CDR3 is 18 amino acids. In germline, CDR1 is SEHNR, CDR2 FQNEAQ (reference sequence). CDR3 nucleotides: TGTGCCAGCAGCTTTGGCGTGGGGACAGGGGATCGTCACTATGGCTACACCTTC. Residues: CASSFGVGTGDRHYGYTF.

In nucleotides, the CDR3 is TGTGCCAGTAGCAATGACAGGGCTAATTCACCCCTCCACTTT. Translated, it gives CASSNDRANSPLHF. The chain employs TRBV19 and TRBJ1-6, with 7 bases aligning to TRBD1. This CDR3 region has 14 residues. After removal of 6 bases from V and 6 bases from J, the junction contained 5 bases not matched to a gene. Per the germline V gene, CDR1 is LNHDA and CDR2 is SQIVND (reference sequence).

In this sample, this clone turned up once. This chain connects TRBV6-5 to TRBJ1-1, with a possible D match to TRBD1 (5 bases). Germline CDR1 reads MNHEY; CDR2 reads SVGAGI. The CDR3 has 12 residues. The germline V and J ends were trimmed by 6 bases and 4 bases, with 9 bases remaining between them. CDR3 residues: CASREGSTEAFF. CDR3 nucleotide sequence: TGTGCCAGCAGGGAGGGGAGCACTGAAGCTTTCTTT.

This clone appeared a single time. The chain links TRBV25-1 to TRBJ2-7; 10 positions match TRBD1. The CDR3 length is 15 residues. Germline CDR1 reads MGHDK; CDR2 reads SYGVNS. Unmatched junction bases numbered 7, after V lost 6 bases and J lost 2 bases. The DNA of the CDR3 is TGTGCCAGCAGGACCCGGGACAGGGGCACCTACGAGCAGTACTTC. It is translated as CASRTRDRGTYEQYF.

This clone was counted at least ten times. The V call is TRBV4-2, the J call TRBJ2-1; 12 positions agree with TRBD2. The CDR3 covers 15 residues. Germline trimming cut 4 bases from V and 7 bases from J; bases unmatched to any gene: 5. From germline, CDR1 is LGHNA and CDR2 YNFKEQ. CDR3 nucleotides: TGTGCCAGCAGCCTGCTAGCGGGGGGGCTTAATGAGCAGTTCTTC. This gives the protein CASSLLAGGLNEQFF.